This T cell receptor (beta chain) was observed in a study of post-analysis software for immune sequencing data. This CDR3 is 13 amino acids long. V dropped 0 bases and J dropped 5 bases, with 6 bases sitting between them. Per germline, CDR1 MNHEY and CDR2 SVGAGI. Details on this clonotype: Its antigen is unidentified.

Notes on the study in general: Relative to controls, patients had several TRBV segments at higher frequency, with TRBV5-6, TRBV5-1 and TRBV20-1 among these.

Included in the TCR beta cDNA libraries were unique molecular identifiers. Input amounts of 1 to 10 million T cells were used. These gave 500,000 or so cDNA molecules, so each molecule approximated one T cell. Each CDR3 protein gets one entry after TCRdb re-called the PCR reads with MiXCR. The sample has about 430,000 distinct CDR3 sequences; 39% are singletons. This sequence joins TRBV6-5 and TRBJ2-3; D uncertain. The specimen was blood. This clonotype originated in a girl aged 2 to 9 with multiple sclerosis. CDR3 DNA sequence: TGTGCCAGCAGTTACTCTAGAATAGATACGCAGTATTTT. It is translated as CASSYSRIDTQYF.